This is a list of T cell receptor beta chains from one sample in a study of Graves' ophthalmopathy and Graves' hyperthyroidism. TCRdb independently ran MiXCR on the multiplex PCR reads; one entry per CDR3 protein. There are 620,000 or so distinct CDR3 sequences in the sample; 22% occur only once, and approximately 7% lies in the top ten. What was sequenced was peripheral blood. Receptors were obtained from a young woman with stable Graves' hyperthyroidism. Some clones in this sample may be carry-over from other donors' samples. Both conserved end residues are trimmed from each CDR3. The D gene is left open where the match is weak. Clone size is given for some rows only: seen once, a few or many times, or a class if the clone is expanded.

V: TRBV11-1; D: NA; J: TRBJ2-7; size: few; CDR3: ASSSPYAAEQY
V: TRBV6-2/TRBV6-3; D: NA; J: TRBJ1-2; size: many; CDR3: ASRKIAYGYT
V: TRBV28; D: NA; J: TRBJ1-1; size: NA; CDR3: ASRSVQARNTEAF
V: TRBV5-1; D: TRBD1; J: TRBJ2-5; size: NA; CDR3: ASSQTGGIQTQY
V: TRBV6-1; D: NA; J: TRBJ1-1; size: NA; CDR3: ASSEGTNTEAF
V: TRBV12-3/TRBV12-4; D: NA; J: TRBJ2-7; size: NA; CDR3: ASIRGGAFYEQY
V: TRBV7-2; D: NA; J: TRBJ2-7; size: many; CDR3: ASSFGRIQSYEQY
V: TRBV29-1; D: NA; J: TRBJ1-1; size: many; CDR3: SVCRTAMNTEAF
V: TRBV4-1; D: NA; J: TRBJ2-5; size: NA; CDR3: ASSQVRDRGTQY
V: TRBV15; D: NA; J: TRBJ1-6; size: NA; CDR3: ATEESYNSPLH
V: TRBV27; D: NA; J: TRBJ1-2; size: many; CDR3: ASTSRGVEGGYT
V: TRBV6-1; D: NA; J: TRBJ1-5; size: many; CDR3: ASSEWGGQPQH
V: TRBV28; D: TRBD2; J: TRBJ2-5; size: many; CDR3: ASSPGTRPQETQY
V: TRBV12-3/TRBV12-4; D: NA; J: TRBJ1-3; size: NA; CDR3: ASQLNRFSGNTIY
V: TRBV3-1; D: NA; J: TRBJ2-7; size: few; CDR3: ASSRGTEYEQY
V: TRBV15; D: TRBD1; J: TRBJ2-2; size: NA; CDR3: ATSRTGDTGELF
V: TRBV4-1; D: NA; J: TRBJ2-5; size: NA; CDR3: ASSQDGPKETQY
V: TRBV12-3/TRBV12-4; D: TRBD1; J: TRBJ2-5; size: many; CDR3: ASSPTGEGTQY
V: TRBV28; D: NA; J: TRBJ2-6; size: NA; CDR3: ASSSGSPGANVLT
V: TRBV2; D: NA; J: TRBJ2-5; size: many; CDR3: ASREEQAGQETQY
V: TRBV15; D: NA; J: TRBJ2-7; size: many; CDR3: ATSRDFSYEQY
V: TRBV12-3/TRBV12-4; D: NA; J: TRBJ2-7; size: NA; CDR3: ASSSLGTGTGNYEQY
V: TRBV7-2; D: NA; J: TRBJ2-4; size: NA; CDR3: ASTPQGVKNIQY
V: TRBV11-2; D: NA; J: TRBJ2-5; size: many; CDR3: ASSSATGRGLPETQY
V: TRBV24-1; D: NA; J: TRBJ2-5; size: many; CDR3: ATSDPRQETQY
V: TRBV7-2; D: TRBD2; J: TRBJ2-2; size: many; CDR3: ASSYLTGTSGASNTGELF
V: TRBV5-1; D: NA; J: TRBJ1-1; size: many; CDR3: ASSPPGTQGNSRAF
V: TRBV6-2/TRBV6-3; D: NA; J: TRBJ1-1; size: many; CDR3: ASSYAVNTEAF
V: TRBV12-3/TRBV12-4; D: TRBD2; J: TRBJ2-1; size: NA; CDR3: ASSKREVYNEQF
V: TRBV19; D: TRBD1; J: TRBJ2-2; size: NA; CDR3: ASSIDRVQRAGELF
V: TRBV19; D: NA; J: TRBJ1-1; size: NA; CDR3: ASRSRGGLEAF
V: TRBV11-2; D: NA; J: TRBJ1-1; size: many; CDR3: ASSLQAEGRAEAF
V: TRBV29-1; D: TRBD2; J: TRBJ2-5; size: NA; CDR3: SVDVLFPSGARRETQY
V: TRBV10-1; D: NA; J: TRBJ2-3; size: many; CDR3: ASSDSSRGADTQY
V: TRBV20-1; D: NA; J: TRBJ2-5; size: many; CDR3: SASVHQETQY
V: TRBV10-3; D: TRBD2; J: TRBJ2-7; size: many; CDR3: AISEAGSGVSYEQY
V: TRBV30; D: NA; J: TRBJ1-1; size: many; CDR3: AWSVGRHTEAF
V: TRBV12-3/TRBV12-4; D: TRBD1; J: TRBJ1-2; size: NA; CDR3: ASSPSTGGSGYT
V: TRBV9; D: NA; J: TRBJ1-2; size: many; CDR3: ASSVVVGNPHGYT
V: TRBV14; D: NA; J: TRBJ2-5; size: NA; CDR3: ASSQEGRGSLVETQY
V: TRBV30; D: NA; J: TRBJ2-7; size: few; CDR3: AWSPWDYEQY
V: TRBV27; D: TRBD1; J: TRBJ2-7; size: NA; CDR3: ASQGAREQY
V: TRBV19; D: NA; J: TRBJ1-3; size: many; CDR3: ASTYGDSGNTIY
V: TRBV18; D: TRBD2; J: TRBJ2-7; size: NA; CDR3: ASSTTGGTSGRSYEQY
V: TRBV29-1; D: TRBD1; J: TRBJ1-3; size: many; CDR3: SATTGPGNTIY
V: TRBV12-3/TRBV12-4; D: NA; J: TRBJ2-2; size: many; CDR3: ASSLSGPAGELF
V: TRBV10-3; D: NA; J: TRBJ2-5; size: NA; CDR3: AISELTGAETQY
V: TRBV6-2/TRBV6-3; D: TRBD1; J: TRBJ2-5; size: many; CDR3: ASRQRGQGGETQY
V: TRBV18; D: NA; J: TRBJ2-5; size: many; CDR3: ASSPRGETQY
V: TRBV15; D: NA; J: TRBJ1-2; size: many; CDR3: ATSRGVNYGYT
V: TRBV5-1; D: NA; J: TRBJ2-7; size: many; CDR3: ASSTGDTAGEQY
V: TRBV7-2; D: NA; J: TRBJ2-5; size: NA; CDR3: ASSLVSGLAQETQY
V: TRBV12-3/TRBV12-4; D: TRBD2; J: TRBJ2-5; size: NA; CDR3: ASTWGSGTLQETQY
V: TRBV10-2; D: TRBD1; J: TRBJ2-2; size: few; CDR3: ASSAGTGSSGELF
V: TRBV4-1; D: TRBD1; J: TRBJ1-5; size: many; CDR3: ASSPTDRGHQPQH